Sequencing of this T cell receptor (beta chain) was carried out in a study of blood T cell repertoires in COVID-19. The repertoire was sequenced with immunoSEQ multiplex PCR; TCRdb's copy has only in-frame clones and lacks some. The table has about 150,000 clones, about four fifths seen once. This receptor was identified in a woman in her sixties with acute or convalescent COVID-19. The specimen was peripheral blood.

The CDR3 is CASSQDLWQTEAFF. In DNA form, the CDR3 reads TGTGCCAGCAGCCAAGATCTTTGGCAGACTGAAGCTTTCTTT. The chain combines TRBV14 with TRBJ1-1; D is unresolved. The germline gives CDR1 SGHDN, CDR2 FVKESK. Trimming cost V 0 bases and J 5 bases, with 10 bases left between them. The CDR3 has 14 amino acids.